This record looks at one T cell receptor beta chain sequence and its context. Its antigen is currently not known. Base qualities were left out, and no much larger clone turns up one base away. From V the trimming removes 0 bases and from J it removes 6 bases, while the gene matches leave 8 bases of the junction unaccounted for. The CDR3 numbers 17 residues from cysteine through phenylalanine. Solely the CDR3 DNA is kept, with 51 bases framed from the first base. Reading the germline V gene (reference sequence) gives CDR1 MNHEY and CDR2 SMNVEV. This entry belongs to a study of cytomegalovirus exposure and HLA in healthy donors (dated by TCRdb to about 2017). At the level of the whole study: An earlier analysis of approximately 600 of the donors reported about 250 Gb of sequence data and some 120 million unique TCR beta sequences from 150 million to 200 million T cells. Among some 400 genotyped donors of the cohort, an average of roughly 230,000 unique TCR beta nucleotide sequences was sequenced per donor, of which about 19% were non-productive. Every discovery cohort repertoire had been produced on one sequencing platform. Donor age, sex, ethnicity and CMV serostatus were compiled alongside the repertoire data. To study patterns of TCR occurrence, a later analysis re-analyzed previously published TCR beta repertoires from more than 550 donors and added high-resolution HLA genotyping. HLA typing covered class I and class II loci at four-digit resolution. The number of donors typed differed by locus, with roughly 629-640 for A, B, C, DRB1 and DQB1, roughly 550 for DQA1, under 610 for DPA1, and approximately 470 for DPB1. In addition to the first cohort of 500 to 850 subjects, a separate validation cohort of some 120 different subjects was used. Around 320 gigabases of sequencing data and 70 million to 100 million unique TCR sequences were included in an early release covering over 600 HLA-typed donors. In an earlier analysis of more than 550 of the donors, high-throughput TCR beta sequencing was used to judge whether each TCR beta V gene segment behaved as functional or pseudogenic. Of the roughly 390 genotyped donors, about 80% fell in the genetic ancestry cluster associated with self-reported Caucasian donors. The study used immunosequencing to profile the T cell repertoires of approximately 650 subjects and linked those repertoires to cytomegalovirus serostatus. The study aimed to test whether signatures of past pathogen exposure could be identified by cataloging public T cell receptors. A later genetic analysis used genome-wide SNP genotypes for about three fifths of the 666 donors, treating that subset as a discovery cohort. The study combined high-throughput TCR immunosequencing, statistical association of individual TCRs with disease status, and machine learning to predict cytomegalovirus infection status. Several DR-DQ haplotypes were handled as single units for association and clustering because linkage in the cohort was strong. The later analysis used no new phenotypic data to find candidate immune exposures, relying instead on TCR beta sequences and their occurrence across donors.

Summary of the overall study and its limitations: In a later analysis, several top co-occurrence clusters were reported to appear linked to parvovirus B19, influenza, CMV and Epstein-Barr virus. In a later analysis, 16,951 TCR beta sequences were associated with specific HLA alleles at a false discovery rate of 0.05. The authors suggested that the approach could potentially be extended to other disease states and immunological phenotypes. A group of highly shared sequence variants was considered likely to be a technical artifact of the sequencing pipeline. According to a later analysis, most CMV-associated TCR beta chains appeared to be HLA-restricted, and the HLA associations seemed to be driven largely by CMV exposure. Most TCR sequences were observed very rarely across donors, whereas some public TCRs were present in many individuals. A further reported finding was that TCR beta sequences accurately predicted the HLA-A and HLA-B alleles for most subjects in the first cohort. Some IMGT-functional V segments, including TRBV6-2 and TRBV6-3, could not be told apart with the 87-base-pair reads, so those segments were excluded. The study listed approximately 150 TCR beta chains as associated with cytomegalovirus. Linkage disequilibrium might explain the correlated functional status among segregating V segments, but an unknown experimental factor could not be ruled out. Because some donors lacked HLA typing at each locus, the association tests relied only on the typed subset. A later genetic analysis associated a missense DCLRE1C variant with V-gene and J-gene trimming of TCR beta chains, and an independent cohort replicated the association. According to a later genetic analysis, donors in an Asian-associated ancestry cluster had fewer N-insertions in productive TCRs than the approximately 710-donor mean. In a later analysis, HLA-associated TCR beta chains showed more clonal expansion and lower generation probabilities than non-associated chains that were equally common. An earlier analysis of some 560 of the donors showed that most TCR beta V segments appeared in productive rearrangements either about 87% or about 30% of the time, which broadly matched IMGT annotations. A few of the identified cytomegalovirus-associated TCR beta chains were confirmed in vitro to be specific for cytomegalovirus antigens. Sequencing depth was assumed to be roughly uniform across donors in the presence/absence analyses, though that assumption may not hold. In this cohort, only TCR beta chains were sequenced, and detectable features were limited by the absence of alpha or paired-chain data. According to a later analysis, TCR association rates differed among HLA loci, with DRB1 alleles showing the most associated TCRs and HLA-C alleles showing the fewest. Seventeen rarely observed V segments, including chromosome 9 orphons, were excluded from the earlier analysis of approximately 500 of the donors because counts were too low. Cytomegalovirus status was reported to be diagnosed by the classifier with high specificity and sensitivity in both the original and validation cohorts. Immune exposure information for the cohort was limited to CMV serostatus. When HLA alleles, especially DR and DQ, strongly co-occurred, attributing TCR associations to individual alleles was difficult.

In total, approximately 700 healthy bone marrow donors made up the cohort. At the time of sampling, every cohort member was nominally healthy, though immune exposures that went unrecorded were likely present. The donor tested CMV seronegative, placing the donor among the 350 to 400 seronegative members of the cohort. A peripheral blood sample was collected from each donor, and TCR beta sequencing was performed on peripheral blood mononuclear cells. The Qiagen DNeasy Blood Extraction Kit was used to extract genomic DNA from the blood cell samples. The protocol used for the library was the immunoSEQ multiplex PCR assay. A mixture of 60 forward primers for TCR Vbeta segments and 13 reverse primers for TCR Jbeta segments was used in the multiplex PCR. The CDR3 region of rearranged TCR beta genes was amplified from genomic DNA by a multiplex PCR assay. Amplified TCR beta libraries were sequenced as 87-base-pair reads on the Illumina HiSeq System. As for how the authors treated the data: In a later analysis, tens of millions of unique TCR beta chains were counted across the 500 to 850 repertoires, and about 9.9 million of these chains were shared by at least two donors. To remove PCR and sequencing errors, raw reads were error-corrected and collapsed into unique sequences using a nearest-neighbor algorithm that merged closely related sequences. V, D and J gene segments were assigned by aligning CDR3 sequences to IMGT reference sequences. Each retained sequence needed at least a six-nucleotide match to both a V gene segment and a J gene segment. A rearrangement was called productive if the CDR3 had no stop codons and remained in frame with V and J, and every other rearrangement was called non-productive. Following IMGT convention, CDR3 was defined as the stretch from the second conserved V-encoded cysteine to the conserved J-encoded phenylalanine. The earlier analysis of 500 to 750 of the donors excluded any sequence lacking an unambiguous match to a single V gene segment. An earlier analysis of a few hundred of the donors called V segments functional above 56.7% productive rearrangements and segregating when the between-donor standard deviation exceeded 5%. To diagnose cytomegalovirus status from the catalog of TCR beta chain sequences, a statistical classification framework was built. In a later analysis, V and J genes were assigned by comparing TCR nucleotide sequences against IMGT/GENE-DB human TR gene sequences. The TCRdist pipeline was used in a later analysis to assign CDR3 sequences and most-parsimonious VDJ recombination scenarios. In a later analysis, each TCR beta chain was defined by its CDR3 amino acid sequence together with its V-gene family, and reads lacking a unique V-gene family were excluded. In a later analysis, 500 to 650 highly shared, low-generation-probability nucleotide sequences were removed to address suspected cross-contamination and a sequencing artifact. In a later analysis, a clonal expansion index for each public chain was calculated from normalized within-repertoire ranks of inferred template counts. Generation probabilities in a later analysis came from a VDJ recombination model fitted to out-of-frame rearrangements, and those results were checked against IGoR. A later analysis scored TCR-TCR, TCR-HLA and TCR-CMV co-occurrence with hypergeometric tests, applying a repertoire-size bias correction to TCR pairs. To estimate false discovery rates, a later analysis permuted the HLA or CMV assignments 20 times. In a later analysis, co-occurring TCRs were grouped using DBSCAN, with TCRdist sequence similarity added in when clustering inside HLA-allele-positive subsets. Repertoires with fewer than 30,000 or more than 120,000 public chains were left out of co-occurrence clustering, as were a few repertoires with anomalous nucleotide sharing. The table comes from immuneACCESS by way of TCRdb, which keeps in-frame sequences with V and J called. Part of the clones is missing from these tables; in studies checked, under half for an unresolved V gene and the rest for unknown reasons. That table furnishes V, J and clone size, whereas the DNA furnished D and trimming. The table for this sample lists about 30,000 clones; 80% to 90% of them were counted only once. The top ten constitute roughly 2.5% of the sample.

This sequence uses TRBV27 and TRBJ1-6, and 7 junctional nucleotides match TRBD1. Sequencing input: PBMCs. The source of this sequence is a boy aged 5 to 17 in good health and CMV-seronegative. The DNA sequence is given as TGTGCCAGCAGTTTATCGTTTCCGGGACAGCGTAATTCACCCCTCCACTTT. This translates into CASSLSFPGQRNSPLHF.